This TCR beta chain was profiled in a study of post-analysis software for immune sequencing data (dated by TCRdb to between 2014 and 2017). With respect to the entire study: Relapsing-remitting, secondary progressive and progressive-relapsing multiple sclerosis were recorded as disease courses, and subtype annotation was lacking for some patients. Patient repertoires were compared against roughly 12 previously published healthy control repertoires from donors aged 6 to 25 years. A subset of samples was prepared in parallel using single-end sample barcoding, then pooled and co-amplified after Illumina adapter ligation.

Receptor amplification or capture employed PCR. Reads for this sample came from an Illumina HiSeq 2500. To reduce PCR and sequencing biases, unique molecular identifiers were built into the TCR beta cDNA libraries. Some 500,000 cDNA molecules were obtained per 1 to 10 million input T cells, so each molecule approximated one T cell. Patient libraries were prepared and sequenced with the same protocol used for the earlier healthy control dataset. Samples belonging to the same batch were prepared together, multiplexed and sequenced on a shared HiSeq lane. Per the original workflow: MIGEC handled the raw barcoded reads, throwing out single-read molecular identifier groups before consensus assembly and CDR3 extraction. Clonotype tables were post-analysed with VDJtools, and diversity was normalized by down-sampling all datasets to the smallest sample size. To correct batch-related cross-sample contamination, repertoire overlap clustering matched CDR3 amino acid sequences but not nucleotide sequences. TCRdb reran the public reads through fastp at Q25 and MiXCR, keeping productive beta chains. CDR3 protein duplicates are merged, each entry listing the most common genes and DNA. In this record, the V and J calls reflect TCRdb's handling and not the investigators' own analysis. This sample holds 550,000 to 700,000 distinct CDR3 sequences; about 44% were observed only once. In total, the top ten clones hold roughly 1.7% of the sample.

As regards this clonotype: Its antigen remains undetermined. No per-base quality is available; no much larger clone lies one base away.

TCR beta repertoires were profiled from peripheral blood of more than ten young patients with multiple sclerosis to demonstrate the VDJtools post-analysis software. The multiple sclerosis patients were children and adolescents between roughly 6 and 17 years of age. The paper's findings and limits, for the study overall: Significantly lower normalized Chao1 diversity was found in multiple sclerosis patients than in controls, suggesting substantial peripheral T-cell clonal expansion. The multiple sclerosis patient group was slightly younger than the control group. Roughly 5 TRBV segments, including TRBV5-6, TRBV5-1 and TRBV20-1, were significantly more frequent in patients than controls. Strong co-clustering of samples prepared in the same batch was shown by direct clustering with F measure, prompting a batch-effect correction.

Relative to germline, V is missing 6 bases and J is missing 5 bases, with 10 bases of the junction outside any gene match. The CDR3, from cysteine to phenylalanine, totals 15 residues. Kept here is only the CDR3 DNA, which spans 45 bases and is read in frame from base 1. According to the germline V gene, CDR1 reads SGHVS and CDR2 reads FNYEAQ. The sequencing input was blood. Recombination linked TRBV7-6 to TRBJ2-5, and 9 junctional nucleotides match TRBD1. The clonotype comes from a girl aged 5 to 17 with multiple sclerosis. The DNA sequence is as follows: TGTGCCAGCAGTTTACGGACAGGGGATCGGGAGACCCAGTACTTC. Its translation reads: CASSLRTGDRETQYF.